This T cell receptor (beta chain) was identified during a study of cytomegalovirus exposure and HLA in healthy donors. CDR3 length equals 15 residues. CDR1 is SGHAT, CDR2 FQNNGV, per germline. V was pared by 8 bases and J by 4 bases, with 9 bases of the junction left unmatched. Both 60 Vbeta primers and 13 Jbeta primers went into the PCR. Sequencing used immunoSEQ multiplex PCR; TCRdb keeps in-frame clones, though not all of them. The sample has about 280,000 clones, over 85% seen once. The rearrangement uses TRBV11-2 and TRBJ2-1; TRBD2 matches 9 bases. The specimen sequenced was PBMCs. This clonotype originated in a woman aged 18-29 years in good health and CMV-seronegative. The CDR3: CASYNPSGAYNEQFF. The CDR3 DNA is TGTGCCAGCTATAACCCTAGCGGGGCATACAATGAGCAGTTCTTC.